This record looks at one T cell receptor (beta chain) sequence and its context. Germline V CDR1 and CDR2: KGHSH, LQKENI. V shed 2 bases and J shed 4 bases, with 14 bases lying between them. CDR3 length equals 15 residues. These data belong to a study of blood T cell repertoires in COVID-19. Turning to the study itself: Collection of acute and convalescent COVID-19 samples took place in the United States, Italy and Spain. T cells, B-cell-depleted T cells, or PBMCs supplied cDNA or gDNA.

Original data processing: Estimates of nucleated cell counts were drawn from the amplification of reference gene primers. Produced via immunoSEQ multiplex PCR; TCRdb's table is partial and in-frame only. The D gene and trimming were derived from the DNA, and the V and J assignments and clone size from that table. The data hold under 100,000 clones, with 70% to 90% observed a single time. The sequenced sample was peripheral blood. The receptor was derived from an older man with active or convalescent COVID-19. This chain links TRBV18 with TRBJ1-2, with a tentative D call TRBD1 (5 bases). CDR3 sequence reads: CASSPSGRDFYGYTF. The CDR3 DNA sequence: TGTGCCAGCTCACCATCTGGCAGGGACTTCTATGGCTACACCTTC. Full variable domain (rest looked up from reference TRBV18 and TRBJ1-2): NAGVMQNPRHLVRRRGQEARLRCSPMKGHSHVYWYRQLPEEGLKFMVYLQKENIIDESGMPKERFSAEFPKEGPSILRIQQVVRGDSAAYFCASSPSGRDFYGYTFGSGTRLTVV.